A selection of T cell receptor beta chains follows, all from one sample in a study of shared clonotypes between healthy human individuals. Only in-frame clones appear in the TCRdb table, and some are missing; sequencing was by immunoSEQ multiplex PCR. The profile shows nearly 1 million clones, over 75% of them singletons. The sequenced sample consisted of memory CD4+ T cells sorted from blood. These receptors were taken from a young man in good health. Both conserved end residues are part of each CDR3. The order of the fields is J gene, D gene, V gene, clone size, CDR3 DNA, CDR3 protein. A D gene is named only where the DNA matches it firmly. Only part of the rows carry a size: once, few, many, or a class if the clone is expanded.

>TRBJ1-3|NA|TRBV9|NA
TGTGCCAGCAGCGTACAGGACTCGGTGGCTGGAAACACCATATATTTT
CASSVQDSVAGNTIYF
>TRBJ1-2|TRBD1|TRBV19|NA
TGTGCCAGTAGTCCTCAAACAGGGGGCGCATATGGCTACACCTTC
CASSPQTGGAYGYTF
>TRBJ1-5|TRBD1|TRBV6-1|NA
TGTGCCAGCGTTACCGACAGGGATCAGCCCCAGCATTTT
CASVTDRDQPQHF
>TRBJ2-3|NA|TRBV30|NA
TGTGCCTGGAGTGTAGGTGATACGCAGTATTTT
CAWSVGDTQYF
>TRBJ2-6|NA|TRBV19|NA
TGTGCCAGTAGTCCTCAAGGTCGAGGTGTCGTCTCTGGGGCCAACGTCCTGACTTTC
CASSPQGRGVVSGANVLTF
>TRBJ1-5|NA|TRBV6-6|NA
TGTGCCAGCAGCCCCTCGAGAAGGGATCAGCCCCAGCATTTT
CASSPSRRDQPQHF
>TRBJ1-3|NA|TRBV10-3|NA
TGTGCCATCAGTGGAGGTGCGCTAAACACCATATATTTT
CAISGGALNTIYF
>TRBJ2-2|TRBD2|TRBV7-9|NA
TGTGCCAGCAGCTTCTTCGGGACTAGCGGTACCGGGGAGCTGTTTTTT
CASSFFGTSGTGELFF
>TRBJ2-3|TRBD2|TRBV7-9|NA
TGTGCCAGCAGCCCCAGGCTAGCGGGGAACACAGATACGCAGTATTTT
CASSPRLAGNTDTQYF
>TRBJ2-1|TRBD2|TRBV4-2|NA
TGTGCCAGCAGCCTTGACGGGACTAGCGGGAGTTACAATGAGCAGTTCTTC
CASSLDGTSGSYNEQFF
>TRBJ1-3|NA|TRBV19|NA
TGTGCCAGTAGTATGGGGGGATCCGGAAACACCATATATTTT
CASSMGGSGNTIYF
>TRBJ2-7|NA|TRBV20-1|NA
TGCAGTGTACTGAGCTCCTACGAGCAGTACTTC
CSVLSSYEQYF
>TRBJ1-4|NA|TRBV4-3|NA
TGCGCCAGCAGCGACGACCGGGAAGGTAATGAAAAACTGTTTTTT
CASSDDREGNEKLFF
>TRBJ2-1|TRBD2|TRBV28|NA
TGTGCCAGCAGACAACCCCTAGCGGGAGTCAATGAGCAGTTCTTC
CASRQPLAGVNEQFF
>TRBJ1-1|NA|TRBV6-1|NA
TGTGCCAGCAGTGTGCTAAGAGGGACTGAAGCTTTCTTT
CASSVLRGTEAFF
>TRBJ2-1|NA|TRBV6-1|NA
TGTGCCAGCAGTGAAGACTGGTACAATGAGCAGTTCTTC
CASSEDWYNEQFF
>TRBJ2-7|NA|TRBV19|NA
TGTGCCAGTAGTATCGTCGGCGGATTCGACTACGAGCAGTACTTC
CASSIVGGFDYEQYF
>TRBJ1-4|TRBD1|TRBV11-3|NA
TGTGCCAGCAGCTTGGGGACAGGGGTAGGAGAAAAACTGTTTTTT
CASSLGTGVGEKLFF
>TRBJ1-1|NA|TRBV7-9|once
TGTGCCAGCAGCTATAATTACATGAACACTGAAGCTTTCTTT
CASSYNYMNTEAFF
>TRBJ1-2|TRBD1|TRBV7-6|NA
TGTGCCAGCAGCTTAGGACCGGACAGGGGAAAGGGCTACACCTTC
CASSLGPDRGKGYTF
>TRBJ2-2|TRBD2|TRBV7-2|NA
TGTGCCAGCAGCTTAGCGGCTAGCGGGAGCGCCGGGGAGCTGTTTTTT
CASSLAASGSAGELFF
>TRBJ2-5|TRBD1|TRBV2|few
TGTGCCAGCAGGGGACAGGGGGCCCCCCAAGAGACCCAGTACTTC
CASRGQGAPQETQYF
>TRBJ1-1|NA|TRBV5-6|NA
TGTGCCAGCAGCTCGCGGTTCAGGCACGGAATGAACACTGAAGCTTTCTTT
CASSSRFRHGMNTEAFF
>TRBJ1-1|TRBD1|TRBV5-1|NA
TGCGCCAGCAGCTCCGGACAGGAGGTCTTAGAAGCTTTCTTT
CASSSGQEVLEAFF
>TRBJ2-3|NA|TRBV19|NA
TGTGCCAGTAGTAGTGACAGGTTCCCCACAGATACGCAGTATTTT
CASSSDRFPTDTQYF
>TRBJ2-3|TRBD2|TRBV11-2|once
TGTGCCAGCAGCCCGCGGGGGACCCTTAGCACAGATACGCAGTATTTT
CASSPRGTLSTDTQYF
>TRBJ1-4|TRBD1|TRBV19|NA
TGTGCCAGTAGTATTGCCGGACCGGGACAGTTACACCCTTATGAAAAACTGTTTTTT
CASSIAGPGQLHPYEKLFF
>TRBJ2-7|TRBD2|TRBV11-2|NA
TGTGCCAGCAGTCTGACTAGCGGGGAATACTACGAGCAGTACTTC
CASSLTSGEYYEQYF
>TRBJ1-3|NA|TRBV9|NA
TGTGCCAGCAGCCCACAGGGTGCTGGAAACACCATATATTTT
CASSPQGAGNTIYF
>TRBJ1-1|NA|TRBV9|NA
TGTGCCAGCAGCGGGCAGGGGAAGAACACTGAAGCTTTCTTT
CASSGQGKNTEAFF
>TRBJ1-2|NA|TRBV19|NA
TGTGCCACCCAGTCAGTGCGGGGTGGCTACACCTTC
CATQSVRGGYTF
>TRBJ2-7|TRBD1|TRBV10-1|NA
TGCGCCAGCAGTGCTCCCGGGACAGGAGTATACGAGCAGTACTTC
CASSAPGTGVYEQYF
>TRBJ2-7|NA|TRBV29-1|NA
TGCAGCGTTGAAGATTTCTCCTACGAGCAGTACTTC
CSVEDFSYEQYF
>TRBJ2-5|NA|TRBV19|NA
TGTGCCAGTAGTGCTGGACAGCCCCAAGAGACCCAGTACTTC
CASSAGQPQETQYF
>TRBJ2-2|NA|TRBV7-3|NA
TGTGCCAGCAGCTTATATCCGGGAGAGGTTGCCGTCACCGGGGAGCTGTTTTTT
CASSLYPGEVAVTGELFF
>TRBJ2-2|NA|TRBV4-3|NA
TGCGCCAGCAGCCAAGGCCTGGGTTTTGCCGGGGAGCTGTTTTTT
CASSQGLGFAGELFF
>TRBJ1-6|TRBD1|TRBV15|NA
TGTGCCACCAGCAGAGAGGCGACAGGGGATTCACCCCTCCACTTT
CATSREATGDSPLHF
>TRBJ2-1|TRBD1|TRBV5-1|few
TGCGCCAGCAGCTTACGGGACAGGGGGCTCAATGAGCAGTTCTTC
CASSLRDRGLNEQFF
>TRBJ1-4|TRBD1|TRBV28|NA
TGTGCCAGCAGTTCCGGGACAGGGGGCCAACGTGAAAAACTGTTTTTT
CASSSGTGGQREKLFF
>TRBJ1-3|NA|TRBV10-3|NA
TGTGCCATCAGTGAGTCGTCAGGGCTCGGAAACACCATATATTTT
CAISESSGLGNTIYF
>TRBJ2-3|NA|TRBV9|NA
TGTGCCAGCAGCGTCGGGGCTAGCCTAAGCACAGATACGCAGTATTTT
CASSVGASLSTDTQYF